The clone carrying this T cell receptor beta chain was seen at least ten times. Its antigen remains unidentified. This sample is drawn from a study of T cell responses to AZD1222 COVID-19 vaccine. Study results and limitations: Most donors were white British, females outnumbered males, and clonal diversity was possibly underestimated. The breadth and depth of Spike-specific TCRs increased once two AZD1222 doses had been given. After the peak T cell response, and only then, were repertoires sampled. Vaccine-associated CD4 TCRs ranged over spike, dominating at 160-218 and 743-854.

Using immunoSEQ multiplex PCR, the repertoire was profiled, and TCRdb retains in-frame clones only, with some absent. The sample holds under 150,000 clones, about 90% seen once. The germline CDR1 and CDR2 sequences are SGDLS and YYNGEE. Trimming took off 0 bases at V and 3 bases at J, with 18 bases between the two ends. The CDR3 covers 17 residues. J is TRBJ1-1 and V is TRBV9; D possibly corresponds to TRBD1 (6 bases). The receptor's source is an adult who received the AZD1222 COVID-19 vaccine. The specimen was peripheral blood, collected 28 days after the second AZD1222 dose. The CDR3 coding sequence is TGTGCCAGCAGCGTAGTCCCCCAGGGGAAGCGGGACACTGAAGCTTTCTTT. Translated: CASSVVPQGKRDTEAFF.